This is a list of T cell receptor beta chains from one sample in a study of tumor-infiltrating lymphocytes in oesophageal squamous cell carcinoma. One entry per CDR3 protein results from TCRdb running MiXCR on the PCR reads. This sample has under 15,000 distinct CDR3 sequences, with around 52% found just once. Sequencing was performed on esophageal tumor tissue. The receptors derive from a female donor with esophageal squamous cell carcinoma. Each CDR3 is given without its conserved first and last residue. The D gene is left open where the match is weak.

V gene	J gene	D gene	CDR3 protein
TRBV18	TRBJ1-1	NA	ASSPPGRGVGTEAF
TRBV6-5	NA	NA	ASSYSLVGGYEQY
TRBV7-8	TRBJ2-7	TRBD1	ASSLGTGEQY
TRBV10-2	TRBJ2-5	NA	ASSDRGRETQY
TRBV19	TRBJ2-3	NA	ASSSRRGSSTDTQY
TRBV5-3	TRBJ2-7	TRBD1	ASSTPGTGWREQY
TRBV20-1	NA	NA	SAPRGGRGGPQF
TRBV11-2	TRBJ2-2	TRBD1	ASSLVSTGGIGELF
TRBV20-1	TRBJ2-3	TRBD2	SANGGAGTDTQY
TRBV7-2	TRBJ2-1	TRBD1	ASSLGQGSYNEQF
TRBV6-1	TRBJ2-1	NA	ASSPLVSYNEQF
TRBV7-6	TRBJ2-5	NA	ASSLMDRTYNEQY
TRBV7-3	NA	NA	ASSPPGTYEQY
TRBV12-3/TRBV12-4	NA	NA	ASGPARAEQF
TRBV7-2	TRBJ2-5	NA	ASSLARNEQY
TRBV7-2	TRBJ1-1	NA	ASSLHSMNTEAF
TRBV7-2	TRBJ2-2	TRBD2	ASGRTSDTGELF
TRBV10-3	TRBJ2-3	TRBD1	AISEGTGGFTDTQY
TRBV11-2	TRBJ2-3	TRBD2	ASSRRTSGSSGTDTQY
TRBV7-3	NA	TRBD1	ASSLELGETGALIYGYT
TRBV7-6	TRBJ2-7	NA	ASSLGWPSKNEQY
TRBV7-3	NA	NA	ASSLGATSYNEQF
TRBV6-1	NA	NA	ASHPGEWGYEQY
TRBV5-1	NA	TRBD1	ASSLVMDRGHEQY
TRBV6-9	NA	NA	ASSKWGQTLQETQY
TRBV7-9	NA	NA	ASSLASGPEQY
TRBV7-2	TRBJ2-3	NA	ASSSWTDTQY
TRBV12-3/TRBV12-4	TRBJ1-5	NA	ASSLGLEAQPQH
TRBV7-2	TRBJ1-3	TRBD1	ASSSDRGTFSGNTIY
TRBV7-6	NA	NA	ASSLVPGDIQY
TRBV11-3	NA	NA	ASSRSTLGRETQY
TRBV7-2	NA	NA	ASSPGRNSYEQY
TRBV3-1	NA	TRBD1	ASSNTGAGYNEQY
TRBV6-2/TRBV6-3	TRBJ2-4	NA	VSSKGSSGDTQY
TRBV7-3	TRBJ2-2	NA	ASSLGGQRTGELF
TRBV7-2	NA	NA	ASSLREQLQDLYNEQF
TRBV6-8	TRBJ1-1	NA	ASSYSVRTEAF
TRBV7-2	TRBJ2-3	NA	ASSSGPTGSTDTQY
TRBV7-8	TRBJ2-2	NA	ASSLNSGELF
TRBV7-6	TRBJ2-3	NA	ASSFGTTDTQY
TRBV3-1	TRBJ1-4	NA	ASSQSQGLNEKLF
TRBV7-4	TRBJ2-3	NA	ASSLARTWDGTDTQY
TRBV7-3	TRBJ2-5	NA	ASSLTGPRNQETQY
TRBV7-2	TRBJ2-3	NA	ASSWRERTDTQY
TRBV6-1	TRBJ2-3	TRBD2	ASSEAGLAGDTQY